The T cell receptor beta chain described here comes from a study of shared clonotypes between healthy human individuals (dated by TCRdb to 2018 to 2021). About the full investigation: A couple of women and a few men aged 18 to 49 years were included in the cohort. For each donor, CD4 naive and CD4 memory were each given three plates, CD8 naive was given two plates, and CD8 memory was given one plate. To estimate repertoire size and how much clonotype sharing occurs between individuals, the study deeply sequenced the blood TCR repertoires of roughly 5 healthy adults. To increase sequencing depth and limit assay-specific biases, different laboratories used diverse techniques to prepare libraries and sequence TCR repertoires. Each donor's leukapheresis produced roughly between roughly 0.85 and 10 billion PBMCs.

Using the deep immunoSEQ assay, TCR CDR3 regions were amplified from genomic DNA by multiplex PCR. For each cell subset, the extracted genomic DNA was distributed evenly across all wells of several immunoSEQ 96-well plates, and each plate served as one replicate. Each replicate PCR for sorted subsets received about 220 ng genomic DNA, equal to 28,000 or so T cell genomes. Purified libraries were measured with a Qubit 3.0 fluorometer, size-checked on a Bioanalyzer 2100, and measured again with the KAPA Library Quantification kit. Every immunoSEQ 96-well plate was sequenced on a separate single-read 150-cycle Illumina NextSeq 550 flow cell. The original pipeline was this. The immunoSEQ output contained only junctional sequences without quality scores, so filtering could not match that applied to full-length reads. To assign V/J genes and CDR3, sequences were annotated using PyIR, a Python wrapper for IgBLAST v1.9, with IMGT germline references. Any read was removed if the V/J assignment was weak (E-value above 1e-6), the CDR3 was missing, or the read contained stop codons, out-of-frame junctions, or ambiguous translated residues. V3J clonotypes were defined by identical inferred V gene, J gene, and CDR3 amino acid sequence. Percentage overlap between repertoires was calculated by dividing the number of shared unique clonotypes by the size of the smaller repertoire. RTK rarefaction, the Chao1 estimator, and Recon v2.1 estimates of unobserved clonotypes were used to assess repertoire richness. Generation probabilities were computed with OLGA for all TCRbeta clonotypes obtained by the gDNA method from a few donors. In its TCRdb copy, this immuneACCESS table keeps in-frame sequences only and misses some clones. Where compared with another copy, unresolved V genes explain less than half of these, and the others have no known cause. V and J calls and clone size are those listed in that table; D and trimming were worked out from the DNA. The sample table records millions of clones; roughly 96% of these occur just once. Jointly, the top ten make up more than 0.1% of the sample.

The V end gives up 7 bases and the J end 6 bases, leaving 9 bases in the junction not matched to a gene. From the germline V gene, CDR1 is MDHEN and CDR2 is SYDVKM. The CDR3 has 15 amino acids, counting the end cysteine and phenylalanine. The entry retains the CDR3 DNA only, 45 bases that are in frame from base 1. A remark on this clone: Its antigen is currently not known. Nothing much larger sits one base from this clone, and base qualities are not available.

Healthy HIV-negative adults with no recently reported acute infections or vaccinations were included as donors. All donors were Caucasian adults living in Nashville, Tennessee, USA. CD4+ T cells were enriched through magnetic negative selection, after which naive cells were positively selected on CD45RA and the remaining negative fraction served as the memory subset. Blood was obtained by leukapheresis, after which PBMCs were separated by Ficoll-Histopaque density gradient centrifugation and cryopreserved in liquid nitrogen vapor phase. Purity and quantity of every magnetically sorted T cell population were checked by analytical flow cytometry. Genomic DNA was isolated from every sorted fraction and measured by UV absorbance on a Nanodrop 2000c. Overall study outcomes, separate from this receptor: Pairwise subsampling led to the expectation that sequencing depth would affect the degree of clonotype sharing among donors. Estimated clonotype richness was generally larger for naive than for memory subsets. When a few donors were compared, the shared fraction of clonotypes was about 5% for naive CD4, 3.5% to 4% for naive CD8, 2% to 2.5% for memory CD4, and roughly 0.4% for memory CD8. Because the study included a small number of donors, the genetic and exposure-history diversity represented was limited. Sampling was restricted to blood, and TCR repertoires in tissues likely differ from the TCR repertoires found in blood. Even with the large sequencing depth, rarefaction of the sorted-subset datasets indicated that sequencing was incomplete. Higher generation probabilities were observed for clonotypes shared by all four sorted-subset donors than for non-shared clonotypes.

Sequencing was done on a sample of naive CD4+ T cells sorted from blood. This specimen's cell subset or site label, interpreted: CD45RA+ positively selected. The chain was built from TRBV28 and TRBJ1-4; the central 9 bases match TRBD1. The clonotype comes from a man between 18 and 29 years old in good health. The nucleotides read TGTGCCAGCATCGGGGACAGGGCAAATGATGAAAAACTGTTTTTT. The encoded protein is CASIGDRANDEKLFF.